This T cell receptor beta chain was profiled in a study of molecular identifiers for immune sequencing clone quantification. Study information: RNA, taken in replicates from roughly 21,000 or 96,000 naive CD8 cells, was split five ways, with four sequenced. Whole-study findings and limits: Whereas clones above 20 RNA copies held under 1% of naive-cell molecules, they held over 97% of effector molecules.

From the PCR reads, TCRdb called clonotypes with MiXCR, one entry per CDR3 protein. Here the sample spans roughly 10,000 distinct CDR3 sequences, roughly a sixth being singletons. Using 10%, 30% or 50% RNA, naive CD8 libraries were derived from about 20,000 to 1,000,000 sorted cells. The CDR3 covers 14 residues. Unmatched junction bases numbered 9, after V lost 5 bases and J lost 6 bases. Germline values: CDR1 MDHEN, CDR2 SYDVKM. This clonotype qualifies as medium-sized. Antigen unknown. This clonotype was sampled from a human donor in good health. Some libraries in this study had Jurkat cell RNA spiked in. The chain has TRBV28 and TRBJ2-7; 8 bases line up with TRBD2. Sequencing was done on a sample of naive CD8+ T cells from blood, with Jurkat cell RNA spiked in. This sample's subset: FACS-sorted CD8+CD4-CCR7+CD45RA+ naive T cells. Here the CDR3 DNA reads TGTGCCAGCAGTCCCACGGGTGCGGGGGGCGAGCAGTACTTC. It is translated as CASSPTGAGGEQYF.